Sequencing of this T cell receptor (beta chain) was carried out in a study of T cell changes during pregnancy in multiple sclerosis. Per germline, CDR1 GTSNPN and CDR2 SVGIG (reference sequence). The V end lost 3 bases, the J end lost 6 bases, and 8 bases lay between the germline ends. The CDR3 length is 11 residues. Assay: immunoSEQ multiplex PCR; the TCRdb copy retains only in-frame clones and omits some. The sample shows approximately 90,000 clones, roughly 93% of them seen only once. Sample: peripheral blood, taken in the third trimester of pregnancy. This sequence originates from a female donor with multiple sclerosis, enrolled in a pregnancy study. The V and J genes are TRBV30 and TRBJ1-2; D gene ambiguous. This CDR3 is CAWRGGHGYTF. DNA of the CDR3: TGTGCCTGGAGAGGCGGTCATGGCTACACCTTC.